Listed below are T cell receptor beta chains from one sample, sequenced in a study of early T cells in non-severe SARS-CoV-2 infection. TCRdb re-called the 5' RACE reads through MiXCR, storing one row per CDR3 protein. The table includes 90,000 to 100,000 distinct CDR3 sequences, roughly 13% detected once. Sequenced sample: whole blood. All receptors derive from an adult who was a healthcare worker with PCR-confirmed SARS-CoV-2 infection or an uninfected control (not recorded which). CDR3s include the opening cysteine and the closing phenylalanine or tryptophan. The D gene is left open where the match is weak. Rows give clone size only sometimes, using once, few, many, or a class for an expanded clone.

>few|TRBV11-2|NA|TRBJ1-4
TGTGCCAGCAGCTCCCGACCGGGAGGAGGTGAAAAACTGTTTTTT
CASSSRPGGGEKLFF
>many|TRBV7-7|NA|TRBJ2-7
TGTGCCAGCAGCTCCGCTCCCCCCATAGGATTTTACTACGAGCAGTACTTC
CASSSAPPIGFYYEQYF
>many|TRBV2|TRBD1|TRBJ1-4
TGTGCCAGCAGGAAACCAGGGGGTGAAAAACTGTTTTTT
CASRKPGGEKLFF
>few|TRBV6-2/TRBV6-3|NA|TRBJ2-1
TGTGCCAGCAGTTACAAGGGGGGGAATGAGCAGTTCTTC
CASSYKGGNEQFF
>many|TRBV29-1|NA|TRBJ1-5
TGCAGCGTAGGGGGGCTGGGCAATCAGCCCCAGCATTTT
CSVGGLGNQPQHF
>NA|TRBV27|NA|TRBJ2-2
TGTGCCAGCAGTTTATGGGGCTCCGGGGAGCTGTTTTTT
CASSLWGSGELFF
>many|TRBV7-2|TRBD1|TRBJ2-7
TGTGCCAGCAGCCCCGGGACAGGGTTATACGAGCAGTACTTC
CASSPGTGLYEQYF
>NA|TRBV24-1|NA|TRBJ1-1
TGTGCCACCAAGGAAGGGGGTCGAAGGAACACTGAAGCTTTCTTT
CATKEGGRRNTEAFF
>few|TRBV6-5|NA|TRBJ2-3
TGTGCCAGCAGTTACAGGGGAATGAGCACAGATACGCAGTATTTT
CASSYRGMSTDTQYF
>NA|TRBV4-2|NA|TRBJ1-1
TGTGCCAGCAGCCAAGACAGGGGTTTAGAAGCTTTCTTT
CASSQDRGLEAFF
>few|TRBV29-1|NA|TRBJ1-1
TGCAGCGTTGGTGGCTGGGTCAGTGAAGCTTTCTTT
CSVGGWVSEAFF
>NA|TRBV9|NA|TRBJ2-2
TGTGCCAGCAGCGTTGTGCCTAGGGGGACCGGGGAGCTGTTTTTT
CASSVVPRGTGELFF
>many|TRBV18|NA|TRBJ2-5
TGTGCCAGCTCGCCCCTTCGAGGGGAGACCCAGTACTTC
CASSPLRGETQYF
>few|TRBV12-3/TRBV12-4|TRBD1|TRBJ2-5
TGTGCCAGCCTCCCCGGACCCGGGACAGGGGGCCAAGAGACCCAGTACTTC
CASLPGPGTGGQETQYF
>NA|TRBV4-1|NA|TRBJ2-5
TGCGCCAGCAGCCAAGGGGTACTAGATCAAGAGACCCAGTACTTC
CASSQGVLDQETQYF
>NA|TRBV28|NA|TRBJ2-7
TGTGCCAGCAGCCCCTACGGCCCCCGAGGAGACGAGCAGTACTTC
CASSPYGPRGDEQYF
>few|TRBV7-2|TRBD1|TRBJ2-1
TGTGCCAGCAGCTTACGGACAGGGTTTTCGGGCAATGAGCAGTTCTTC
CASSLRTGFSGNEQFF
>NA|TRBV7-6|NA|TRBJ2-2
TGTGCCAGCAGCTTCGGTGGGGGCCAGGCGGCCGGGGAGCTGTTTTTT
CASSFGGGQAAGELFF
>few|TRBV20-1|TRBD2|TRBJ2-1
TGCAGTGCTGGGACTAGCGGTTACAATGAGCAGTTCTTC
CSAGTSGYNEQFF
>few|TRBV24-1|NA|TRBJ2-3
TGTGCCACCAGTGATCCCCCTCGGCGCGGCACAGATACGCAGTATTTT
CATSDPPRRGTDTQYF
>many|TRBV2|NA|TRBJ1-2
TGTGCCAGCACCAGTAACTATGGCTACACCTTC
CASTSNYGYTF
>many|TRBV6-5|NA|TRBJ2-3
TGTGCCAGCACCTCCCATGGGGGACTTGAACGAACAGATACGCAGTATTTT
CASTSHGGLERTDTQYF
>many|TRBV7-9|NA|TRBJ1-1
TGTGCCAGCAGCTTAAAGGTATCTACCACTGAAGCTTTCTTT
CASSLKVSTTEAFF
>few|TRBV7-6|NA|TRBJ2-5
TGTGCCAGCAGCTTGTTGGGCAATCAAGAGACCCAGTACTTC
CASSLLGNQETQYF
>many|TRBV6-2/TRBV6-3|NA|TRBJ2-3
TGTGCCAGCAGCTCTCGCGCATCTAGCGCCTCCACAGATACGCAGTATTTT
CASSSRASSASTDTQYF
>NA|TRBV28|NA|TRBJ1-4
TGTGCCAGCAGTTCGGCAGGGGCTAATTATAATGAAAAACTGTTTTTT
CASSSAGANYNEKLFF
>many|TRBV7-3|TRBD2|TRBJ2-1
TGTGCCAGCAGTACGCCGGGACTAGACTCCCAAAGCTCCTACAATGAGCAGTTCTTC
CASSTPGLDSQSSYNEQFF
>many|TRBV6-1|TRBD1|TRBJ2-3
TGTGCCAGCAGTGAAAGGGGGACAGGGGTTCGTGCTAGCACAGATACGCAGTATTTT
CASSERGTGVRASTDTQYF
>many|TRBV20-1|TRBD1|TRBJ2-6
TGCAGTGCTCGAGACAGGGATGCTGGGGCCAACGTCCTGACTTTC
CSARDRDAGANVLTF
>few|TRBV27|NA|TRBJ2-5
TGTGCCAGCAGCCATCTTGGGGAGACCCAGTACTTC
CASSHLGETQYF
>NA|TRBV7-8|TRBD1|TRBJ2-2
TGTGCCAGCAGCCGCGGGGGACAGGGGGGATCCGGGGAGCTGTTTTTT
CASSRGGQGGSGELFF
>NA|TRBV29-1|NA|TRBJ2-3
TGCAGCGTTGAAGATCCACAGACAGATACGCAGTATTTT
CSVEDPQTDTQYF
>few|TRBV20-1|NA|TRBJ1-5
TGCAGTGCTAGCAGAGCGTCAGGGTACAATCAGCCCCAGCATTTT
CSASRASGYNQPQHF
>many|TRBV7-2|NA|TRBJ2-2
TGTGCCAGCAGCTTATTCCCCCCTGCCGGGCAGGGAGCCTCCACCGGCACCGGGGAGCTGTTTTTT
CASSLFPPAGQGASTGTGELFF
>many|TRBV7-9|NA|TRBJ1-5
TGTGCCAGCGGCCAGGACGGACCTACGAATCAGCCCCAGCATTTT
CASGQDGPTNQPQHF
>many|TRBV27|NA|TRBJ2-3
TGTGCCAGCAGTTTCATTAGCACAGATACGCAGTATTTT
CASSFISTDTQYF
>NA|TRBV6-1|NA|TRBJ2-5
TGTGCCAGCACCCCGCCGTGGGGCGGGCAAGAGACCCAGTACTTC
CASTPPWGGQETQYF
>few|TRBV7-2|NA|TRBJ2-7
TGTGCCAGCAGCCCGGGGCCCGGCCCCTACGAGCAGTACTTC
CASSPGPGPYEQYF
>NA|TRBV5-1|NA|TRBJ2-1
TGCGCCAGCAGCTTTTCCCCGGGGACAACCTACAATGAGCAGTTCTTC
CASSFSPGTTYNEQFF
>many|TRBV11-2|TRBD2|TRBJ2-3
TGTGCCAGCAGCTGGGGACTAGCGGTGGGTCGGGAGCAGTATTTT
CASSWGLAVGREQYF
>few|TRBV3-1|NA|TRBJ2-1
TGTGCCAGCAGCCAGGCGGGCAATGAGCAGTTCTTC
CASSQAGNEQFF
>NA|TRBV29-1|NA|TRBJ1-1
TGCAGCGTTCAGGCTTGGGTGAACACTGAAGCTTTCTTT
CSVQAWVNTEAFF
>few|TRBV29-1|NA|TRBJ2-7
TGCAGCGTTGAAACCCCAACAGGGACACCCTACGAGCAGTACTTC
CSVETPTGTPYEQYF
>NA|TRBV24-1|NA|TRBJ2-1
TGTGCCACCAGTGACTCCGTAGCTAACAATGAGCAGTTCTTC
CATSDSVANNEQFF
>many|TRBV3-1|TRBD2|TRBJ2-7
TGTGCCAGCAGCCAAGGTAAAGGGACTAGCGGGGTAAGAGGCGAGCAGTACTTC
CASSQGKGTSGVRGEQYF
>many|TRBV6-2/TRBV6-3|TRBD2|TRBJ2-3
TGTGCCAGCAGTAGACTAAGCGGGGGTGGAGATACGCAGTATTTT
CASSRLSGGGDTQYF
>NA|TRBV28|NA|TRBJ2-4
TGTGCCAGCAGTAAAAACATTCAGTACTTC
CASSKNIQYF
>NA|TRBV29-1|TRBD1|TRBJ1-5
TGCAGCGTCGGACAGGGCGGTGGGCAGCCCCAGCATTTT
CSVGQGGGQPQHF
>NA|TRBV6-2/TRBV6-3|NA|TRBJ1-1
TGTGCCAGCAGTCGGAGCACTGAAGCTTTCTTT
CASSRSTEAFF
>few|TRBV12-3/TRBV12-4|NA|TRBJ1-2
TGTGCCAGCAGTTTGGGGGTGTCCTATGGCTACACCTTC
CASSLGVSYGYTF
>many|TRBV11-3|TRBD1|TRBJ1-1
TGTGCCAGCAGCGCGCGGACACAGGGGGCGAGGACTGAAGCTTTCTTT
CASSARTQGARTEAFF
>many|TRBV2|TRBD2|TRBJ2-5
TGTGCCAGCAGCGAGACTAGCGGGGGTCAAGAGACCCAGTACTTC
CASSETSGGQETQYF
>NA|TRBV29-1|TRBD1|TRBJ2-7
TGCAGCGCAGAACAGGGGGCGGGTTACGAGCAGTACTTC
CSAEQGAGYEQYF
>few|TRBV7-2|NA|TRBJ2-4
TGTGCCAGCAGCTTAGTGGCAGGGGGACTAGCCAAAAACATTCAGTACTTC
CASSLVAGGLAKNIQYF